This entry lists 20 T cell receptor beta chains sequenced from one sample in a study of post-analysis software for immune sequencing data. No cognate antigen is known for these TCRs. Findings of the study overall: When patients were compared with controls, a handful of TRBV segments were more frequent, TRBV5-6, TRBV5-1 and TRBV20-1 among them.

Unique molecular identifiers had been added to the TCR beta cDNA libraries. TCRdb called the PCR reads again in MiXCR, with one record for every CDR3 protein. The sample lists a few hundred thousand distinct CDR3 sequences, roughly 45% occurring once. The material sequenced was blood. The receptors were gathered from a girl aged 10-17 years with multiple sclerosis.

This clonotype has just a few counts. CDR3 nucleotide sequence: TGTGCCAGTAGGTCCTCTTGGGACGGCTACACCTTC. It is translated as CASRSSWDGYTF. The J gene is TRBJ1-2, the V gene TRBV19; D is perhaps TRBD1 (5 bases). The length of the CDR3 is 12 residues. The V and J ends lost 6 bases and 8 bases respectively, with 13 bases between them. Germline CDR1 and CDR2: LNHDA and SQIVND (reference sequence). Combining the CDR3 with reference TRBV19 and TRBJ1-2 gives the whole variable domain DGGITQSPKYLFRKEGQNVTLSCEQNLNHDAMYWYRQDPGQGLRLIYYSQIVNDFQKGDIAEGYSVSREKKESFPLTVTSAQKNPTAFYLCASRSSWDGYTFGSGTRLTVV.

The chain employs TRBV6-6 and TRBJ2-3; 9 bases fit TRBD2. This CDR3 is built from 15 residues. In germline, CDR1 is MNHNY, CDR2 SVGAGI (reference sequence). Germline trimming cut 4 bases from V and 5 bases from J; bases unmatched to any gene: 7. The CDR3 DNA reads as TGTGCCAGCAGTTCGATAGCGGGAGAAGGAGATACGCAGTATTTT. Its protein product is CASSSIAGEGDTQYF.

This clonotype occurred a few times. V gene TRBV3-1 combines with J gene TRBJ2-7, with D unresolved. Per germline, CDR1 LGHDT and CDR2 YNNKEL (reference sequence). The CDR3 loop spans 14 amino acids. With 0 bases removed from V and 2 bases from J, the gap between germline ends came to 8 bases. CDR3 nucleotide sequence: TGTGCCAGCAGCCAAGATTTCGCGGCCTACGAGCAGTACTTC. As protein: CASSQDFAAYEQYF.

CDR3 nucleotides: TGTGCCAGCAGCGTAGGATGGAGTGATGAGCAGTTCTTC. Translating gives CASSVGWSDEQFF. The chain recombines TRBV9 with TRBJ2-1; D unclear. The CDR3 totals 13 residues. Germline V lookup: CDR1 SGDLS, CDR2 YYNGEE. Trimming cost V 0 bases and J 8 bases, with 9 bases left between them.

The gene calls are TRBV28 and TRBJ2-4; 8 bases are shared with TRBD1. TRBJ2-7 matches the DNA end more closely, so the J call is doubtful. Looked up from germline, CDR1 is MDHEN and CDR2 is SYDVKM. This CDR3 comprises 15 residues. CDR3 in DNA: TGTGCCAGTAGAGAGGCAGGGGGCGGTTCCTACGAGCAGTACTTC. Translation gives CASREAGGGSYEQYF.

CDR3 region: CSARRSGIANTGELFF. In DNA form, the CDR3 reads TGCAGTGCCCGCCGGAGCGGGATCGCGAACACCGGGGAGCTGTTTTTT. V and J are TRBV20-1 and TRBJ2-2; 7 bases line up with TRBD2. V lost 6 bases, J lost 0 bases, and 10 bases stayed unmatched. Germline lookup yields CDR1 DFQATT and CDR2 SNEGSKA (reference sequence). This CDR3 comprises 16 residues.

This clonotype has just a few counts. CDR3 region: CASSLGSVRLSSEEQYF. The CDR3 bases are TGTGCCAGCAGCTTAGGTTCTGTGCGACTTTCCTCTGAGGAGCAGTACTTC. The chain has TRBV7-2 and TRBJ2-7; D gene ambiguous. This CDR3 spans 17 amino acids. CDR1 SGHTA and CDR2 FQGNSA come from the germline V gene. Trimming removed 1 base at V and 7 bases at J, with 23 bases between.

V usage is TRBV29-1 and J usage is TRBJ2-5; the D is unclear. V shed 6 bases and J shed 2 bases, with 13 bases lying between them. This CDR3 region has 13 residues. CDR1 SQVTM and CDR2 ANQGSEA come from the germline V gene. The CDR3 spells CSVGSAAQETQYF. The CDR3 DNA reads as TGCAGCGTCGGCAGCGCGGCACAAGAGACCCAGTACTTC.

This chain links TRBV25-1 with TRBJ2-7; D is undetermined. V lost 10 bases to trimming and J lost 1 base, with 17 bases between them. Germline CDR1 is MGHDK and CDR2 is SYGVNS. The CDR3 totals 14 residues. The CDR3 reads CATQDWSRSYEQYF. In DNA form, the CDR3 reads TGTGCCACCCAGGATTGGTCTCGGTCCTACGAGCAGTACTTC.

The chain joins TRBV6-5 to TRBJ1-3; 7 nucleotides align to TRBD1. Germline V lookup: CDR1 MNHEY, CDR2 SVGAGI. Trimming took 6 bases from V and 0 from J; bases not matched to a gene: 2. CDR3 length equals 14 residues. CDR3 sequence reads: CASRAGGSGNTIYF. The CDR3 nucleotides read TGTGCCAGCAGGGCAGGGGGCTCTGGAAACACCATATATTTT.

The rearrangement uses TRBV20-1 and TRBJ2-7; D call uncertain. V was cut by 4 bases and J by 0 bases, with 13 bases left in between. The V gene's germline CDR1 is DFQATT and CDR2 SNEGSKA (reference sequence). This CDR3 spans 14 amino acids. The CDR3 region has the DNA TGCAGTGCTATAGGGCTCCCCAGCTCCTACGAGCAGTACTTC. This gives the protein CSAIGLPSSYEQYF.

The CDR3 DNA reads TGTGCCACCAGTGGTTCTAAGGGCCACGAGCAGTACTTC. Protein sequence: CATSGSKGHEQYF. This chain connects TRBV24-1 to TRBJ2-5; unclear D gene. The DNA end is more similar to TRBJ2-7, so the J call may be wrong. From germline, CDR1 is KGHDR and CDR2 SFDVKD. CDR3 size: 13 residues.

The chain links TRBV7-9 to TRBJ2-1; TRBD2 agrees at 14 bases. This CDR3 region has 15 residues. The V gene end was trimmed by 6 bases and the J gene end by 9 bases; junction bases not matched to a gene: 7. Looked up from germline, CDR1 is SEHNR and CDR2 is FQNEAQ (reference sequence). Written as DNA, the CDR3 is TGTGCCAGCAGTTGGGGACTAGCGGGAGTTTTTGAGCAGTTCTTC. Its protein is CASSWGLAGVFEQFF.

The table lists this clonotype with a few counts. The V gene is TRBV4-1, the J gene TRBJ2-1; D may correspond to TRBD1 or TRBD2 (6 bases each). Trimming took 1 base from V and 8 from J, leaving 15 bases between them. Germline V gene data show CDR1 as MGHRA and CDR2 as YSYEKL. The CDR3 contains 15 residues. CDR3 amino acids: CASSQGLGGQDEQFF. CDR3 in DNA: TGCGCCAGCAGCCAAGGTCTGGGGGGCCAGGATGAGCAGTTCTTC.

The table lists this clonotype with a count of one. Since a much larger clone is just one base distant, this may be a read error. The chain has TRBV9 and TRBJ1-1, with 7 nucleotides matching TRBD1. The CDR3 runs to 16 residues. Germline-derived CDR1 and CDR2 are SGDLS and YYNGEE. In DNA, the CDR3 is TGTGGCAGCAGCGGGATGAGGGACAGCCTGAACACTGAAGCTTTCTTT. Amino acids: CGSSGMRDSLNTEAFF.

The chain recombines TRBV7-2 with TRBJ2-5; D ambiguous. The CDR3 totals 12 residues. V was clipped by 5 bases and J by 7 bases, with 11 bases between them. Germline CDR1 and CDR2: SGHTA and FQGNSA. The DNA of the CDR3 is TGTGCCAGCAGCCTCTCGCAGTGGACCCAGTACTTC. Its protein is CASSLSQWTQYF.

The chain has TRBV20-1 and TRBJ2-5; D gene unclear. Germline V gives CDR1 DFQATT, CDR2 SNEGSKA (reference sequence). The CDR3 runs 14 residues. V gave up 0 bases and J gave up 5 bases, with 13 bases separating them. This chain's CDR3 is CSARDRPLSETQYF. CDR3 DNA sequence: TGCAGTGCTAGAGATCGCCCTCTAAGCGAGACCCAGTACTTC.

CDR3 sequence reads: CASSPSLAGGGDTQYF. CDR3 sequence (DNA): TGTGCCAGCAGCCCTTCGTTAGCGGGAGGGGGAGATACGCAGTATTTT. V usage is TRBV7-6 and J usage is TRBJ2-3; 11 bases align to TRBD2. V trimming: 5 bases; J trimming: 5 bases; junction bases outside the gene matches: 9. Germline V lookup: CDR1 SGHVS, CDR2 FNYEAQ. This CDR3 is built from 16 residues.

This clonotype has a handful of counts. The V and J genes are TRBV25-1 and TRBJ2-1; D unclear. The V end lost 3 bases, the J end lost 8 bases, and 11 bases lay between the germline ends. Germline V gives CDR1 MGHDK, CDR2 SYGVNS. This CDR3 has 13 residues. CDR3 amino acids: CASSDLLGDEQFF. The CDR3 region has the DNA TGTGCCAGCAGTGATCTCCTCGGCGATGAGCAGTTCTTC.

The rearrangement uses TRBV7-2 and TRBJ2-7, with D possibly being TRBD2 (5 bases). The J call is uncertain, as TRBJ2-5 better fits the DNA end. Germline V lookup: CDR1 SGHTA, CDR2 FQGNSA. CDR3 size: 20 residues. The DNA of the CDR3 is TGTGCCAGCAGCTTAGCGTTCATGGAGTTGCCAGATCCATCGGGGGAGACCCAGTACTTC. Encoded protein: CASSLAFMELPDPSGETQYF.